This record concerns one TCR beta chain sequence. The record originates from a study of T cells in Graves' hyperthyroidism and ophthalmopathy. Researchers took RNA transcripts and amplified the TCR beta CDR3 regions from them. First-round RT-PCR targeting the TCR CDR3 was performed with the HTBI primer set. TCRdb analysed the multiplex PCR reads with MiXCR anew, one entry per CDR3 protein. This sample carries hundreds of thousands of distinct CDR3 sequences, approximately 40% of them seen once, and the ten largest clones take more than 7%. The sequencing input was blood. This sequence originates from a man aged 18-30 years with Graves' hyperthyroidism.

CDR3 sequence reads: CASSHPRGPPGELFF. The CDR3 DNA reads as TGTGCCAGCAGCCATCCGAGGGGGCCACCCGGGGAGCTGTTTTTT. The chain uses TRBV7-6 and TRBJ2-2, with 7 bases that match TRBD1. Per germline, CDR1 SGHVS and CDR2 FNYEAQ. CDR3 length: 15 amino acids. With 5 bases clipped from V and 6 bases from J, the junction kept 9 bases outside the gene matches.